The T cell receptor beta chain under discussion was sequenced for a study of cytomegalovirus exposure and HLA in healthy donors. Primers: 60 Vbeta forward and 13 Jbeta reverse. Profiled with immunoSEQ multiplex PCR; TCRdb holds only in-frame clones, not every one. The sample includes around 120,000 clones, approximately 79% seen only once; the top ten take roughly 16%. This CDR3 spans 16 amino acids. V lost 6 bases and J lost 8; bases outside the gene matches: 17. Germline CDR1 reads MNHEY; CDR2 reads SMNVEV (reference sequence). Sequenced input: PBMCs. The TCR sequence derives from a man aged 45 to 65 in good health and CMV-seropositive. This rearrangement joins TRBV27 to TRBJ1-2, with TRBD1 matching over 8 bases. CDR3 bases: TGTGCCAGCAGCTCATACAGGGGGGCCGGGATCGACGGCTACACCTTC. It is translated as CASSSYRGAGIDGYTF.